The 6 T cell receptor beta chains reported below all come from one sample, sequenced in a study of control samples from healthy donors and cancer patients. Repertoires were generated with immunoSEQ multiplex PCR, while TCRdb's copy carries only in-frame clones and drops some. Of roughly 190,000 clones in the sample, roughly nine tenths were seen once. Specimen: blood. These receptors were obtained from a woman aged 30 to 39 in good health.

The gene calls are TRBV18 and TRBJ1-1, with 10 bases matching TRBD1. This CDR3 spans 13 amino acids. Germline V CDR1 and CDR2: KGHSH, LQKENI. V lost 5 bases to trimming and J lost 6 bases; unmatched junction nucleotides: 3. CDR3 in DNA: TGTGCCAGCTCAGCCGGGACAGGGGCTGAAGCTTTCTTT. This translates into CASSAGTGAEAFF. Full variable domain (outside the CDR3, taken from reference TRBV18 and TRBJ1-1): NAGVMQNPRHLVRRRGQEARLRCSPMKGHSHVYWYRQLPEEGLKFMVYLQKENIIDESGMPKERFSAEFPKEGPSILRIQQVVRGDSAAYFCASSAGTGAEAFFGQGTRLTVV.

The genes are TRBV19 and TRBJ2-3; 7 positions match TRBD2. V trimming: 3 bases; J trimming: 4 bases; junction bases outside the gene matches: 7. This CDR3 has 15 residues. Germline V gene lookup returns CDR1 LNHDA and CDR2 SQIVND (reference sequence). CDR3 amino acids: CASSIGSSGADTQYF. DNA of the CDR3: TGTGCCAGTAGTATCGGTTCTAGCGGCGCAGATACGCAGTATTTT. The full variable domain, its missing parts supplied by reference TRBV19 and TRBJ2-3, is DGGITQSPKYLFRKEGQNVTLSCEQNLNHDAMYWYRQDPGQGLRLIYYSQIVNDFQKGDIAEGYSVSREKKESFPLTVTSAQKNPTAFYLCASSIGSSGADTQYFGPGTRLTVL.

The rearrangement joins TRBV9 to TRBJ1-5; 12 positions match TRBD1. Germline CDR1 reads SGDLS; CDR2 reads YYNGEE. Unmatched junction bases numbered 4, after V lost 3 bases and J lost 6 bases. The CDR3 is made up of 15 amino acids. The CDR3 sequence: CASSAGTGGSQPQHF. The CDR3 DNA reads as TGTGCCAGCAGCGCCGGGACAGGGGGCAGTCAGCCCCAGCATTTT.

This chain joins TRBV7-7 and TRBJ1-6; D perhaps matches TRBD1 (6 bases). Trimming cost V 4 bases and J 6 bases, with 7 bases left between them. Germline values: CDR1 SSHAT, CDR2 FNYEAQ (reference sequence). The CDR3 runs 13 residues. This CDR3 is CASSSDSNSPLHF. In nucleotides, the CDR3 is TGTGCCAGCAGCTCGGACAGTAATTCACCCCTCCACTTT.

The V gene is TRBV28, the J gene TRBJ1-1; 7 nucleotides match TRBD1. V was pared by 2 bases and J by 4 bases, with 10 bases of the junction left unmatched. CDR1 is MDHEN and CDR2 is SYDVKM in the germline V gene. This CDR3 spans 16 amino acids. This CDR3 reads CASSLNGRGGITEAFF. DNA for the CDR3: TGTGCCAGCAGTTTAAACGGCAGGGGGGGGATCACTGAAGCTTTCTTT.

This clone was seen a handful of times. This chain uses TRBV2 with TRBJ2-1; 15 bases match TRBD2. The CDR3 length is 15 residues. Germline values: CDR1 SNHLY, CDR2 FYNNEI. The V and J ends lost 4 bases and 8 bases, in that order; junction bases with no gene match: 3. CDR3 sequence: CASSGTSGRVDEQFF. The CDR3 DNA follows: TGTGCCAGCAGTGGGACTAGCGGGAGGGTGGATGAGCAGTTCTTC.